This TCR beta chain stems from a study of blood T cell repertoires in COVID-19. Across the study: Sites across the United States, Italy and Spain contributed samples from acute and convalescent COVID-19. T cells, B-cell-depleted T cells, or PBMCs supplied cDNA or gDNA.

Under the authors' procedure: Using reference gene primer amplification, nucleated cell counts were estimated. Clones were read by immunoSEQ multiplex PCR, and TCRdb kept only the in-frame ones, dropping some. V and J calls and clone size are as listed in that table; D and trimming were resolved from the DNA. The table lists roughly 17,000 clones, under 90% of them singletons, with about 15% in the top ten. The CDR3 length is 17 residues. This TCR was sampled from a human donor with active COVID-19. The donor label of this sample is uncertain. Material for sequencing was peripheral blood. V and J are TRBV21-1 and TRBJ2-7; TRBD2, the table's D call, lacks a check against the DNA. TRBV21-1 is a known pseudogene. Here the CDR3 DNA reads TGTGCCAGCAGCAAAGGACTAGCGGGGGGGAGCTCCTACGAGCAGTACTTC. This encodes CASSKGLAGGSSYEQYF.